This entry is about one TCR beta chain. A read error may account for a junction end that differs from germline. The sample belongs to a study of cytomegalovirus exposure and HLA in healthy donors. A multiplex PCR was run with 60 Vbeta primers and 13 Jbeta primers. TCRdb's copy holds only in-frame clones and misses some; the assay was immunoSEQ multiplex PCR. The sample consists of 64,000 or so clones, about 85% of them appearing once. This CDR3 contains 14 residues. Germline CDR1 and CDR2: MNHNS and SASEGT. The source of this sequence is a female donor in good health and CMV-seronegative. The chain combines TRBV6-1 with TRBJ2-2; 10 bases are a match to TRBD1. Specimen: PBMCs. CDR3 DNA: TGTGCCAGTCAGACAGGGGGCGTGGACCGGGGAGCTGTTTTT. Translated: CASQTGGVDRGAVF.